The 5 T cell receptor beta chains in this list originate from one sample, sequenced in a study of T-cell memory formation after mild COVID-19. TCRdb called the 5' RACE reads again in MiXCR, with one record for every CDR3 protein. Among about 340,000 distinct CDR3 sequences, roughly 21% were seen once, and the ten largest hold around 12%. Sequenced input: PBMCs or a T cell subset sorted from them (not recorded which). The receptors come from an adult woman who had mild COVID-19 (a few samples of this study predate the infection). Cell type and time point are not known.

This clonotype was counted only a few times. CDR3 residues: CATSRSLGTSGTYEQYF. CDR3 DNA sequence: TGTGCCACCAGCAGATCTCTTGGGACTAGCGGAACCTACGAGCAGTACTTC. This chain uses TRBV15 with TRBJ2-7; 11 bases are a match to TRBD2. V was clipped by 2 bases and J by 2 bases; unmatched bases: 8. CDR1 is LNHNV and CDR2 is YYDKDF in the germline V gene (reference sequence). CDR3 length: 17 residues.

This clonotype was recorded at least ten times. V and J are TRBV24-1 and TRBJ2-2, with D possibly being TRBD2 (5 bases). This CDR3 has 13 amino acids. Between the trimmed V and J ends, which lost 4 bases and 8 bases, there was a span of 10 bases. In germline, CDR1 is KGHDR, CDR2 SFDVKD. The CDR3 coding sequence is TGTGCCACCAGTGACGGGGTTTCGGGGGAGCTGTTTTTT. Translated, it gives CATSDGVSGELFF.

The chain uses TRBV2 and TRBJ2-3; tentatively, D is TRBD1 or TRBD2 (5 bases each). V was trimmed by 5 bases and J by 5 bases, leaving 20 bases between them. Looked up from germline, CDR1 is SNHLY and CDR2 is FYNNEI. The CDR3 spans 16 residues. The CDR3 nucleotides are TGTGCCAGCAGTCAATTCCGGGACCCCCGAGGAGATACGCAGTATTTT. Protein: CASSQFRDPRGDTQYF.

The chain combines TRBV5-1 with TRBJ1-1; TRBD1 matches 10 bases. Germline CDR1 is SGHRS and CDR2 is YFSETQ. The CDR3 spans 16 residues. J lost 2 bases, V lost 3 bases, and 7 bases had no gene match. The CDR3 coding sequence is TGCGCCAGCAGCTACGGGACAGGGGACCCAAACACTGAAGCTTTCTTT. Protein sequence: CASSYGTGDPNTEAFF.

This clonotype appeared once. The chain carries TRBV5-5 and TRBJ2-1; D is ambiguous. CDR1 is SGHKS, CDR2 YYEKEE, per germline (reference sequence). V was cut by 2 bases and J by 10 bases, with 13 bases left in between. The CDR3 consists of 13 residues. Here the CDR3 reads CASSFVPRLEQFF. CDR3 in DNA: TGTGCCAGCAGCTTCGTTCCGAGACTCGAGCAGTTCTTC.